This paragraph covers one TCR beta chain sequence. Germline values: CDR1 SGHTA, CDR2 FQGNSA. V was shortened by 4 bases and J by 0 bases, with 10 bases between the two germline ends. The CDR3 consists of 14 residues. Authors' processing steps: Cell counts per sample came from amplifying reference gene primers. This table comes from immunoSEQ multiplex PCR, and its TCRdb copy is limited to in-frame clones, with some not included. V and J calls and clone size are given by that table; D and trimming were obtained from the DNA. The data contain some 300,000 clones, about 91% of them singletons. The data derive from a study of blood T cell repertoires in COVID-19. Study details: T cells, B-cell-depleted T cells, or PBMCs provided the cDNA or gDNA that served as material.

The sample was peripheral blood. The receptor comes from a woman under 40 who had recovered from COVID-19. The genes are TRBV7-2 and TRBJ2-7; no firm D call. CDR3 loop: CASSSYNPSYEQYF. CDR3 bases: TGTGCCAGCAGCTCTTACAACCCCTCCTACGAGCAGTACTTC.